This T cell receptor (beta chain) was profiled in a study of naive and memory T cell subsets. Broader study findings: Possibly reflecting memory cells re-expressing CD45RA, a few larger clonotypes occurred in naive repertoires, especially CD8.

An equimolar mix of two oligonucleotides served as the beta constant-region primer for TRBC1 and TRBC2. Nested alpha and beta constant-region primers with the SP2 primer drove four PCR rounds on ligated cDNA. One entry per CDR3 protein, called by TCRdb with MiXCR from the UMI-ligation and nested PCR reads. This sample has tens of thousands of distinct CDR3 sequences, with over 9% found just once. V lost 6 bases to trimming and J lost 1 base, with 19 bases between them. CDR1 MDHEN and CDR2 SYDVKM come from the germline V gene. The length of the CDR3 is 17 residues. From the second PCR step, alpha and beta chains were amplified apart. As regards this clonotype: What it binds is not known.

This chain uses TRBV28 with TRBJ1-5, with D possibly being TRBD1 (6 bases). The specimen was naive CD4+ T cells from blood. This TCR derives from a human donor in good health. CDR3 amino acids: CASSRPSGASSNQPQHF. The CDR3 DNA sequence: TGTGCCAGCAGCCGTCCATCAGGGGCCTCGAGCAATCAGCCCCAGCATTTT.